These 15 T cell receptor beta chains were all obtained from the same sample, sequenced in a study of cytomegalovirus exposure and HLA in healthy donors. Amplification used 60 Vbeta primers and 13 Jbeta primers. TCRdb keeps only in-frame clones here, not all; method: immunoSEQ multiplex PCR. The sample holds roughly 36,000 clones, less than 85% seen once. Sequenced input: PBMCs. Source of these receptors: a male donor in good health and CMV-seronegative.

The chain recombines TRBV6-6 with TRBJ1-6; 7 bases agree with TRBD1. The CDR3 spans 14 residues. Germline V gene data show CDR1 as MNHNY and CDR2 as SVGAGI (reference sequence). J gave up 5 bases and V 4 bases, and 2 bases lay outside the gene matches. DNA for the CDR3: TGTGCCAGCAGTTCGACAGGGAATAATTCACCCCTCCACTTT. It encodes CASSSTGNNSPLHF.

The chain employs TRBV6-1 and TRBJ1-2, with D perhaps TRBD1 (5 bases). V gave up 2 bases and J gave up 7 bases, with 8 bases separating them. CDR1 and CDR2 from the germline V gene are MNHNS and SASEGT. The CDR3 loop spans 12 amino acids. CDR3: CASSEFGGGYTF. CDR3 nucleotide sequence: TGTGCCAGCAGTGAATTCGGGGGTGGCTACACCTTC.

The genes are TRBV4-1 and TRBJ2-5, with TRBD2 identical over 9 bases. Germline trimming cut 2 bases from V and 3 bases from J; bases unmatched to any gene: 4. The germline V gene encodes CDR1 MGHRA and CDR2 YSYEKL. This CDR3 region has 15 residues. CDR3 protein: CASSQTERGEETQYF. The CDR3 DNA sequence: TGCGCCAGCAGCCAAACGGAGCGGGGGGAAGAGACCCAGTACTTC.

The chain couples TRBV5-6 to TRBJ2-1; TRBD1 might be the D (6 bases). V lost 3 bases, J lost 3 bases, and 16 bases lay in between. CDR3 length equals 16 residues. The V gene's germline CDR1 is SGHDT and CDR2 YYEEEE. The CDR3 sequence is CASSWGHLLYYNEQFF. As DNA, the CDR3 is TGTGCCAGCAGCTGGGGACACCTCCTCTACTACAATGAGCAGTTCTTC. Full variable domain (remainder filled in from reference TRBV5-6 and TRBJ2-1): DAGVTQSPTHLIKTRGQQVTLRCSPKSGHDTVSWYQQALGQGPQFIFQYYEEEERQRGNFPDRFSGHQFPNYSSELNVNALLLGDSALYLCASSWGHLLYYNEQFFGPGTRLTVL.

This chain links TRBV5-1 with TRBJ1-2, with TRBD1 matching over 11 bases. This CDR3 comprises 15 residues. CDR1 is SGHRS and CDR2 is YFSETQ in the germline V gene. The V gene end was trimmed by 4 bases and the J gene end by 3 bases; junction bases not matched to a gene: 5. The CDR3 here is CASSGGTGGYYGYTF. In DNA, the CDR3 is TGCGCCAGCAGCGGTGGGACAGGGGGATACTATGGCTACACCTTC.

The gene calls are TRBV29-1 and TRBJ2-3; 7 bases line up with TRBD1. Unmatched junction bases numbered 23, after V lost 8 bases and J lost 6 bases. CDR3 length: 17 amino acids. Per the germline V gene, CDR1 is SQVTM and CDR2 is ANQGSEA. The CDR3 sequence is CSFRRGQTQRASDTQYF. The CDR3 DNA follows: TGCAGCTTCAGACGGGGACAGACTCAAAGGGCATCGGATACGCAGTATTTT.

J is TRBJ2-7 and V is TRBV28; 7 bases line up with TRBD1. Germline trimming cut 6 bases from V and 1 base from J; bases unmatched to any gene: 9. Germline V gene sequence: CDR1 MDHEN, CDR2 SYDVKM. CDR3 length: 15 amino acids. Here the CDR3 DNA reads TGTGCCAGCAGCTTTCCTCCGGGACAGTCCTACGAGCAGTACTTC. Its translation: CASSFPPGQSYEQYF.

This clone is a singleton in its sample. V and J are TRBV5-1 and TRBJ2-7; maybe TRBD1 (6 bases). CDR1 is SGHRS and CDR2 is YFSETQ in the germline V gene. V shed 7 bases and J shed 0 bases, with 29 bases lying between them. The CDR3 is 19 amino acids. The CDR3 nucleotides read TGCGCCAGCCCCTCCGCTATCAGGGAAGACAGGCCGAGCTCCTACGAGCAGTACTTC. Its translation: CASPSAIREDRPSSYEQYF.

The gene calls are TRBV11-2 and TRBJ2-2, with 8 bases lining up with TRBD1. Germline trimming cut 2 bases from V and 7 bases from J; bases unmatched to any gene: 6. This CDR3 contains 15 residues. The germline gives CDR1 SGHAT, CDR2 FQNNGV. CDR3 region: CASSLRDRTIGELFF. As DNA, the CDR3 is TGTGCCAGCAGCTTACGGGACAGGACAATCGGGGAGCTGTTTTTT.

The genes are TRBV29-1 and TRBJ1-1; no clear D gene. Germline CDR1 and CDR2: SQVTM and ANQGSEA. This CDR3 has 13 amino acids. Trimming removed 5 bases from V and 4 bases from J, with 14 bases in between. The CDR3: CSVSDGLSTEAFF. CDR3 bases: TGCAGCGTTTCAGACGGGTTGAGCACTGAAGCTTTCTTT.

The CDR3 protein is CASSFTRESSYEQYF. In DNA form, the CDR3 reads TGTGCCAGCAGTTTTACCCGAGAGAGCTCCTACGAGCAGTACTTC. The genes are TRBV28 and TRBJ2-7, with no clear D. The CDR3 covers 15 residues. Germline V lookup: CDR1 MDHEN, CDR2 SYDVKM. Trimming took off 3 bases at V and 0 bases at J, with 12 bases between the two ends.

The rearrangement uses TRBV29-1 and TRBJ2-5; D not resolved. The CDR3 loop spans 12 amino acids. Trimming pared 6 bases from V and 0 bases from J, leaving 8 bases between. CDR1 is SQVTM and CDR2 is ANQGSEA in the germline V gene. The DNA of the CDR3 is TGCAGCGTGAAGGAGTACCAAGAGACCCAGTACTTC. Protein: CSVKEYQETQYF.

The genes are TRBV6-1 and TRBJ2-5, with D possibly TRBD2 on 5 matching bases. The DNA end is more similar to TRBJ2-7, so the J call may be wrong. CDR1 and CDR2 (germline): MNHNS, SASEGT. The CDR3 length is 15 residues. The CDR3 bases are TGTGCCAGCAGTGAATTGGAGGTGGACTCCTACGAGCAGTACTTC. The encoded protein is CASSELEVDSYEQYF.

This chain uses TRBV29-1 with TRBJ1-2, with 7 bases lining up with TRBD1. CDR1 SQVTM and CDR2 ANQGSEA come from the germline V gene. The CDR3 has 13 amino acids. Trimming took 7 bases from V and 3 from J; bases not matched to a gene: 8. The CDR3 coding sequence is TGCAGCGCCCGACAGGGACAAGACTATGGCTACACCTTC. Translation: CSARQGQDYGYTF.

This clone turned up a few times. The rearrangement uses TRBV6-4 and TRBJ2-3, with 9 bases fitting TRBD2. With V trimmed by 3 bases and J by 2 bases, 0 bases remained unmatched. Germline lookup yields CDR1 MRHNA and CDR2 SNTAGT. This CDR3 has 14 amino acids. CDR3 nucleotide sequence: TGTGCCAGCAGTGAGGGACTAGCCACAGATACGCAGTATTTT. Amino acid sequence: CASSEGLATDTQYF.